Listed below are T cell receptor beta chains from one sample, sequenced in a study of CD8+CD57+ T cells in acquired aplastic anemia. One entry per CDR3 protein results from TCRdb running MiXCR on the reads. The repertoire holds hundreds of thousands of distinct CDR3 sequences, with about a third as singletons. The sequenced sample was sorted CD4+, CD8+, or CD8+CD57+ T cells (not recorded which) from PBMCs. These receptors all stem from a human donor with aplastic anemia. Each CDR3 is given with its conserved first and last residue. A D gene is named only where the DNA matches it firmly. Clone sizes are given selectively: once, few, many, or a class where the clone is expanded.

d_gene: -
j_gene: TRBJ2-3
abundance: -
v_gene: TRBV27
CDR3nt: TGTGCCAGCAGTTTATCTCGAGGGATCTTCACAGATACGCAGTATTTT
CDR3aa: CASSLSRGIFTDTQYF

d_gene: -
j_gene: TRBJ2-7
abundance: -
v_gene: TRBV7-4
CDR3nt: TGTGCCAGCGTTGGTTCCTACGAGCAGTACTTC
CDR3aa: CASVGSYEQYF

d_gene: -
j_gene: TRBJ2-5
abundance: many
v_gene: TRBV7-8
CDR3nt: TGTGCCAGCAGCTTAGTCCCGAGCCAGGGAGAGACCCAGTACTTC
CDR3aa: CASSLVPSQGETQYF

d_gene: TRBD2
j_gene: TRBJ2-3
abundance: few
v_gene: TRBV7-3
CDR3nt: TGTGCCAGCAGCTCCTCTGTAGCGGGGAGCACAGATACGCAGTATTTT
CDR3aa: CASSSSVAGSTDTQYF

d_gene: -
j_gene: TRBJ2-2
abundance: once
v_gene: TRBV20-1
CDR3nt: TGCAGTGCTAGAGTGACGGGGGCGGTCACCGGGGAGCTGTTTTTT
CDR3aa: CSARVTGAVTGELFF

d_gene: -
j_gene: TRBJ2-3
abundance: -
v_gene: TRBV10-3
CDR3nt: TGTGCCAGCAGTGAATCGGAGGGATGGGGGAGGCAGCCCCAGTATTTT
CDR3aa: CASSESEGWGRQPQYF

d_gene: -
j_gene: TRBJ2-6
abundance: few
v_gene: TRBV19
CDR3nt: TGTGCCGCCCGGGATATCTGGGCCAACGTCCTGACTTTC
CDR3aa: CAARDIWANVLTF

d_gene: -
j_gene: TRBJ1-6
abundance: many
v_gene: TRBV6-1
CDR3nt: TGTGCCAGCACCAGGGACGACGGAGGATCACCCCTCCACTTT
CDR3aa: CASTRDDGGSPLHF

d_gene: -
j_gene: TRBJ1-3
abundance: -
v_gene: TRBV30
CDR3nt: TGTGCCTGGAGTGTAACAGTCGTCCCTGGAAACACCATATATTTT
CDR3aa: CAWSVTVVPGNTIYF

d_gene: -
j_gene: TRBJ1-4
abundance: -
v_gene: TRBV7-8
CDR3nt: TGTGCCAGCAGCAATTACAAAGGGAATGAAAAACTGTTTTTT
CDR3aa: CASSNYKGNEKLFF

d_gene: TRBD1
j_gene: TRBJ2-7
abundance: -
v_gene: TRBV19
CDR3nt: TGTGCCAGTAGTATAGATCTGGACAGGGGAGGAGACGAGCAGTACTTC
CDR3aa: CASSIDLDRGGDEQYF

d_gene: TRBD1
j_gene: TRBJ2-3
abundance: -
v_gene: TRBV29-1
CDR3nt: TGCAGCGGCGGACAGGGTAGCACAGATACGCAGTATTTT
CDR3aa: CSGGQGSTDTQYF

d_gene: -
j_gene: TRBJ1-1
abundance: -
v_gene: TRBV20-1
CDR3nt: TGCAGTGCTAACCCCCCCGGGGGAGAAGCTGAAGCTTTCTTT
CDR3aa: CSANPPGGEAEAFF

d_gene: TRBD1
j_gene: TRBJ1-2
abundance: -
v_gene: TRBV6-2/TRBV6-3
CDR3nt: TGTGCCAGCAGTTACACCCCCCGGGGCAGGGGATTACTGGGGACAGGGGAGGGTGGCTACACCTTC
CDR3aa: CASSYTPRGRGLLGTGEGGYTF

d_gene: TRBD2
j_gene: TRBJ2-5
abundance: many
v_gene: TRBV9
CDR3nt: TGTGCCAGCAGCGTCGGGACTAGCGTACAAGAGACCCAGTACTTC
CDR3aa: CASSVGTSVQETQYF

d_gene: TRBD1
j_gene: TRBJ1-2
abundance: -
v_gene: TRBV29-1
CDR3nt: TGCAGCAGTCCAAGACAGGGGGTACGCTACACCTTC
CDR3aa: CSSPRQGVRYTF

d_gene: -
j_gene: TRBJ2-7
abundance: -
v_gene: TRBV20-1
CDR3nt: TGCAGTGCTATTAGAAATCCCTCCTACGAGCAGTACTTC
CDR3aa: CSAIRNPSYEQYF

d_gene: TRBD1
j_gene: TRBJ2-3
abundance: few
v_gene: TRBV7-8
CDR3nt: TGTGCCAGCAGCGGAGACCGGGACAGGGCCTCAGATACGCAGTATTTT
CDR3aa: CASSGDRDRASDTQYF

d_gene: -
j_gene: TRBJ1-5
abundance: few
v_gene: TRBV6-1
CDR3nt: TGTGCCAGCCTCGTGACAACGGGGGAGATCCGTCAGCCCCAGCATTTT
CDR3aa: CASLVTTGEIRQPQHF

d_gene: TRBD1
j_gene: TRBJ2-1
abundance: -
v_gene: TRBV20-1
CDR3nt: TGCAGTGCCGTCCGGGACAGGGGGCGGGATGAGCAGTTCTTC
CDR3aa: CSAVRDRGRDEQFF